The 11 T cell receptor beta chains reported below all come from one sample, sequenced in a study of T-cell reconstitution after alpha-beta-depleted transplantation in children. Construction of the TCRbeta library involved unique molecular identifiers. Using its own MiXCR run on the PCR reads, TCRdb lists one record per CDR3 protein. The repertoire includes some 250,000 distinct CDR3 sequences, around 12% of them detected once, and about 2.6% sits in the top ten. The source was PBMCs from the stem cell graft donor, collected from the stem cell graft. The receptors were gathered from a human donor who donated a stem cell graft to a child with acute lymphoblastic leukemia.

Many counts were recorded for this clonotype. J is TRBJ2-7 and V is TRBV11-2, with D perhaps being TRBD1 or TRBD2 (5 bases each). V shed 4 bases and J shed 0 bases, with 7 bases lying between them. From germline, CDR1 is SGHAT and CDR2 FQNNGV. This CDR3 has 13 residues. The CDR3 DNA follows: TGTGCCAGCAGCTGGGGGATCTCCTACGAGCAGTACTTC. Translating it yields CASSWGISYEQYF.

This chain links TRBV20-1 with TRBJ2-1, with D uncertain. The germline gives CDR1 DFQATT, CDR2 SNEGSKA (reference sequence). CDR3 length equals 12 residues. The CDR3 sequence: CSPPGRRNEQFF. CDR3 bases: TGCAGCCCGCCTGGCCGGCGGAATGAGCAGTTCTTC.

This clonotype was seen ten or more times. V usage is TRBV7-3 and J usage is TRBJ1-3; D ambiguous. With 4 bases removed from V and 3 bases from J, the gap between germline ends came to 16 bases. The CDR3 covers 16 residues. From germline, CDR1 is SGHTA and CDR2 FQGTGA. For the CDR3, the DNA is TGTGCCAGCAGCTCAAATACAGTAGGAGATGGAAACACCATATATTTT. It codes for CASSSNTVGDGNTIYF.

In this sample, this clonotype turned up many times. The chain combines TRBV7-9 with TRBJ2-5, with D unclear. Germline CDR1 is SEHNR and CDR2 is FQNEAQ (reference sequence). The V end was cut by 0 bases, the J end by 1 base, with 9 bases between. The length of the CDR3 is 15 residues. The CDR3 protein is CASSLATPIQETQYF. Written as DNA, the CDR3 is TGTGCCAGCAGCTTAGCAACTCCGATCCAAGAGACCCAGTACTTC. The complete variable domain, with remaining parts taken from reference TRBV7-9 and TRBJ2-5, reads DTGVSQNPRHKITKRGQNVTFRCDPISEHNRLYWYRQTLGQGPEFLTYFQNEAQLEKSRLLSDRFSAERPKGSFSTLEIQRTEQGDSAMYLCASSLATPIQETQYFGPGTRLLVL.

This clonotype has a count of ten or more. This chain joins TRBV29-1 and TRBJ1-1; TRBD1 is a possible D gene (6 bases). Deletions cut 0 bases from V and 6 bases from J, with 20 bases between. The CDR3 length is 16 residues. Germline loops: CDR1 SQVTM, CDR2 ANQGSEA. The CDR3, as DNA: TGCAGCGTTGAAGATGTAAGTGGCAGGGGAATTCCTGAAGCTTTCTTT. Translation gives CSVEDVSGRGIPEAFF.

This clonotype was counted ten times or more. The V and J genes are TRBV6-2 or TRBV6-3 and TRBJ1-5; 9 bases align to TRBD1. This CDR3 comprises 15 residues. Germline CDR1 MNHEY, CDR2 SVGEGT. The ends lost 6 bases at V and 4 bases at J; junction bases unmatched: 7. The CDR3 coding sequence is TGTGCCAGCAGATGGGGACAGGGACTAAATCAGCCCCAGCATTTT. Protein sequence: CASRWGQGLNQPQHF.

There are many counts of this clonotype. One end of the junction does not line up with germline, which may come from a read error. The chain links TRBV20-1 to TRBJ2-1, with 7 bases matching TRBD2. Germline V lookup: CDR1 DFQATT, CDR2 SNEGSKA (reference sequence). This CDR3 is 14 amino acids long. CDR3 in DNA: TGCAGTGTTAGAGCGGGGACCGTATACAATGAGCAGTTCTTC. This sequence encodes CSVRAGTVYNEQFF.

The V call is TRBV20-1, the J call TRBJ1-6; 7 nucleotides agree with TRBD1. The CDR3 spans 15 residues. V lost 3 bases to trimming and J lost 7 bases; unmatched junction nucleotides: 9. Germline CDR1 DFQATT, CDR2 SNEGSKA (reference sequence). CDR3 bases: TGCAGTGCTAGCCAAACGGGACAGAGAAATTCACCCCTCCACTTT. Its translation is CSASQTGQRNSPLHF.

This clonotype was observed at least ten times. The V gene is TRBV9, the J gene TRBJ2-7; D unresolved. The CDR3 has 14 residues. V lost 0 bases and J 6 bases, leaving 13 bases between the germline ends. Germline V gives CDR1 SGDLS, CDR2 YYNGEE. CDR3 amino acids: CASSVDGRAGEQYF. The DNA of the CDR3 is TGTGCCAGCAGCGTAGATGGAAGGGCAGGCGAGCAGTACTTC.

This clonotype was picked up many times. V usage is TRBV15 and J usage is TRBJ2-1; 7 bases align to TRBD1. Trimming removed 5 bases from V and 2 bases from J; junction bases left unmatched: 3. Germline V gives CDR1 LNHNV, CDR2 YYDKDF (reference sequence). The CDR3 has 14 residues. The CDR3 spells CATSDRAPYNEQFF. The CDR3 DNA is TGTGCCACCAGCGACAGGGCCCCCTACAATGAGCAGTTCTTC.

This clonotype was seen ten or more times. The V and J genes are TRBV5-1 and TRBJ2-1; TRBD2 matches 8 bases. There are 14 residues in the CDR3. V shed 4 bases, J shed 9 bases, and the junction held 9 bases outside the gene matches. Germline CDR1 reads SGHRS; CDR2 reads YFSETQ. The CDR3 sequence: CASSPGLARTEQFF. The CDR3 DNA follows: TGCGCCAGCAGCCCTGGACTAGCCCGGACTGAGCAGTTCTTC.